This TCR beta chain was recorded in a study of blood T cell repertoires in COVID-19. This CDR3 spans 15 amino acids. Trimming left V 0 bases short and J 5 bases short, with 13 bases between. CDR1 is SGHVS, CDR2 FNYEAQ, per germline. Sequencing used immunoSEQ multiplex PCR; TCRdb keeps in-frame clones, though not all of them. The data contain around 140,000 clones, around 90% of them singletons. The sample taken for sequencing was PBMCs or T cells enriched from blood (not recorded which). The chain is built from TRBV7-6 and TRBJ2-5; D may be TRBD2 (5 bases). This sequence was found in a woman in her forties who had been exposed to COVID-19. Here the CDR3 DNA reads TGTGCCAGCAGCTTAGCTTTGCGGGCACAGGAGACCCAGTACTTC. This translates into CASSLALRAQETQYF.